The rows below give T cell receptor beta chains drawn from one sample of a study of human T cells and chemical hapten exposure. One entry per CDR3 protein, called by TCRdb with MiXCR from the RACE reads. The data show about 82,000 distinct CDR3 sequences, 10% to 15% seen once. The specimen comprised whole blood, sampled in connection with sensitization to the hapten diphenylcyclopropenone (DPC). The receptors shown here come from a woman in her forties or fifties with alopecia areata. Some clones in this sample may be carry-over from other donors' samples. CDR3s leave out the opening cysteine and the closing phenylalanine or tryptophan. D genes are given only for firm matches.

>TRBV2|12|-
ASSMAEDYNEQF
>TRBV19|11|-
ASRVQGNQPQH
>TRBV4-2|13|-
ASSQVRDPADTQY
>TRBV18|12|-
ASSAGGLDREAF
>TRBV6-6|14|TRBD1
ASSQETGGFYQPQH
>TRBV11-2|13|TRBD1
ASSQTGTGIMAQY
>TRBV29-1|12|-
SVGDPGLPYEQY
>TRBV10-3|13|-
AISAQTPVNTEAF
>TRBV20-1|13|TRBD1
SASEGQANQETQY
>TRBV20-1|12|TRBD1
SAKTGQGNSPLH
>TRBV20-1|12|-
SAARTGLNTEAF
>TRBV3-1|18|-
ASSQDLPILSGVSTDTQY
>TRBV2|13|-
ASSGPGEVSGELF
>TRBV4-2|13|-
ASSQDLGSYNEQF
>TRBV19|11|TRBD1
ASRRTGEYEQY
>TRBV7-3|10|-
ASSFLGGEQF